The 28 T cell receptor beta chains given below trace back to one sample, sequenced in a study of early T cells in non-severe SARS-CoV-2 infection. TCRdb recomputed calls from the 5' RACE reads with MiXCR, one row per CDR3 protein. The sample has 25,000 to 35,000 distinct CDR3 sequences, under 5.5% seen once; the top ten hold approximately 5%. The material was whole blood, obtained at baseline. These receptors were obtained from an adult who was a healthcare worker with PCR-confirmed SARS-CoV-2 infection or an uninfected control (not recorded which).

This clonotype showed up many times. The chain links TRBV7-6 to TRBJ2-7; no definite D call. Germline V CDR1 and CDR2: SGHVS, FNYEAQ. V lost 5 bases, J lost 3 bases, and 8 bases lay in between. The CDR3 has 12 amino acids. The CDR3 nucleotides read TGTGCCAGCAGCCCCCCAGGCTACGAGCAGTACTTC. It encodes CASSPPGYEQYF.

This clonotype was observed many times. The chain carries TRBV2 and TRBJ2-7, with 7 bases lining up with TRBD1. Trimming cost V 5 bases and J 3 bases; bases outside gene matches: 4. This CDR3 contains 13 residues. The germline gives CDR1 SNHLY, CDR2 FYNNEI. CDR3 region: CASSRDRDYEQYF. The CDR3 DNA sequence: TGTGCCAGCAGTCGAGACAGGGACTACGAGCAGTACTTC.

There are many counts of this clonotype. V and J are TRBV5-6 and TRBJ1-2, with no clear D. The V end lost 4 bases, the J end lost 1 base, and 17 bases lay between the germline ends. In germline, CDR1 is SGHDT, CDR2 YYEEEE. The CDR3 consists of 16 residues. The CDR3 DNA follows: TGTGCCAGCAGCCCACCTGGGATCTCGAATAACTATGGCTACACCTTC. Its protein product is CASSPPGISNNYGYTF.

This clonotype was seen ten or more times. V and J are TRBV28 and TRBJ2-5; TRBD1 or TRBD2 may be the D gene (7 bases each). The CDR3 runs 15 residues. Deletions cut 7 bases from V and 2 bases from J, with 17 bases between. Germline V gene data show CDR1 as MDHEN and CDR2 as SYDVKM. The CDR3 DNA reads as TGTGCCAGCACCTACTCAGGGGGGGGACAAGAGACCCAGTACTTC. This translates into CASTYSGGGQETQYF.

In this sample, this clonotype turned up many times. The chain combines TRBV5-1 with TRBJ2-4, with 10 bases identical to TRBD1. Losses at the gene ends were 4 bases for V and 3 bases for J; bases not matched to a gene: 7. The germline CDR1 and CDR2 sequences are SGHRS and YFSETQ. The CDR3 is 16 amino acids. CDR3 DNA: TGCGCCAGCAGCGTAGGACAGGGGGTTGGCAAAAACATTCAGTACTTC. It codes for CASSVGQGVGKNIQYF.

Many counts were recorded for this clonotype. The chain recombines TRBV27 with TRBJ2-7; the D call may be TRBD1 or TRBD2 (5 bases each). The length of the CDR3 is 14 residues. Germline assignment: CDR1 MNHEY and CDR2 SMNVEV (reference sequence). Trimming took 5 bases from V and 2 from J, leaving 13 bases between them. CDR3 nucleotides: TGTGCCAGCAGTACCCGGGACCTTACCTACGAGCAGTACTTC. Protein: CASSTRDLTYEQYF.

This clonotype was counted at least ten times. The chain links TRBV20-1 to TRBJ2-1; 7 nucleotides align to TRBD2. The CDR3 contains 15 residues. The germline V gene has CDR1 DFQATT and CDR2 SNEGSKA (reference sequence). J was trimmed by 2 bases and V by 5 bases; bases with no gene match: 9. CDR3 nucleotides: TGCAGTGCTTTCTTCCCGGGGGGTCCCTACAATGAGCAGTTCTTC. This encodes CSAFFPGGPYNEQFF.

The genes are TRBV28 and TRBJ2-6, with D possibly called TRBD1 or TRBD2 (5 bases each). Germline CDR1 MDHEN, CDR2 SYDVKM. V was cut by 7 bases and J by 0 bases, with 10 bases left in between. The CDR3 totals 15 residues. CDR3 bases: TGTGCCAGCACCCGGGACCACTCTGGGGCCAACGTCCTGACTTTC. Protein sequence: CASTRDHSGANVLTF.

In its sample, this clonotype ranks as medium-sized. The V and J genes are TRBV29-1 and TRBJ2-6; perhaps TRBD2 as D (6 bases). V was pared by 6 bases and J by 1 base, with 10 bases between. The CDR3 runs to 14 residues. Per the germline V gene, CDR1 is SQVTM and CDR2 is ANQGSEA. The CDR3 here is CSVLGLSGANVLTF. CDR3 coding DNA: TGCAGCGTCTTGGGACTGTCTGGGGCCAACGTCCTGACTTTC.

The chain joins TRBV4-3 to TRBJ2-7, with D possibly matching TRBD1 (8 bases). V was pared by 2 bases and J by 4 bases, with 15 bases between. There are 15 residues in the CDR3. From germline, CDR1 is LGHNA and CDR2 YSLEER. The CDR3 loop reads CASSQNRGGLYEQYF. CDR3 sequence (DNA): TGCGCCAGCAGCCAAAACAGGGGGGGCCTTTACGAGCAGTACTTC.

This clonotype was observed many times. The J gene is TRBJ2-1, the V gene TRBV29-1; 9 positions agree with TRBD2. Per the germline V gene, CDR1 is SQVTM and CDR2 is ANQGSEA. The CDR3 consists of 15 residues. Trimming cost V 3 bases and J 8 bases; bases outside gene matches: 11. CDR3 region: CSVDTVFVAGDEQFF. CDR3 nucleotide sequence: TGCAGCGTTGATACGGTTTTTGTAGCGGGAGATGAGCAGTTCTTC.

The CDR3 loop is CASSLSSGRYQETQYF. The CDR3 DNA reads TGTGCCAGCAGCCTTTCTAGCGGGAGGTACCAAGAGACCCAGTACTTC. The V gene is TRBV7-2, the J gene TRBJ2-5, with 11 nucleotides matching TRBD2. Germline CDR1 SGHTA, CDR2 FQGNSA. CDR3 length: 16 residues. After removal of 5 bases from V and 0 bases from J, the junction contained 5 bases not matched to a gene.

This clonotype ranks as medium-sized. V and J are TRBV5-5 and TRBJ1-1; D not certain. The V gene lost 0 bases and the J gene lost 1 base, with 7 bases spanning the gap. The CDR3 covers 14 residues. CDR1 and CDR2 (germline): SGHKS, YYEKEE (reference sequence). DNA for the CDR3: TGTGCCAGCAGCTTGGTACAAAAGAACACTGAAGCTTTCTTT. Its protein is CASSLVQKNTEAFF.

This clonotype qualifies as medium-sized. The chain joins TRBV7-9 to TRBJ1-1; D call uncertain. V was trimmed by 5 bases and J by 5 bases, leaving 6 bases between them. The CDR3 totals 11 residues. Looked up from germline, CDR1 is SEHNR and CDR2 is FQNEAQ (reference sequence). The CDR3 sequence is CASSGGTEAFF. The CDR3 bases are TGTGCCAGCAGCGGCGGAACTGAAGCTTTCTTT.

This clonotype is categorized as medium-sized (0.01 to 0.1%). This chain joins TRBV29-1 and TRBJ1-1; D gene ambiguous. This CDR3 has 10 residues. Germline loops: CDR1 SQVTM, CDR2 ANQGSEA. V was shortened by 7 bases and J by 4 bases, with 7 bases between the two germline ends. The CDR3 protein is CSGAGTEAFF. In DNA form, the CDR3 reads TGCAGCGGCGCGGGCACTGAAGCTTTCTTT.

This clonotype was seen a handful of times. In DNA, the CDR3 is TGTGCCAGCACCAAAAGGGCAGGGCCGGGATACGGAAACATTCAGTACTTC. This encodes CASTKRAGPGYGNIQYF. The chain links TRBV6-2 or TRBV6-3 to TRBJ2-4; either TRBD1 or TRBD2 may supply D (5 bases each). Germline V CDR1 and CDR2: MNHEY, SVGEGT. The CDR3 totals 17 residues. The V gene lost 7 bases and the J gene lost 6 bases, with 25 bases spanning the gap.

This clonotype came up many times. Here the CDR3 reads CASSAGQGNTEAFF. In DNA, the CDR3 is TGTGCCAGCAGTGCCGGACAGGGGAACACTGAAGCTTTCTTT. The chain couples TRBV6-5 to TRBJ1-1, with TRBD1 identical over 8 bases. Germline lookup yields CDR1 MNHEY and CDR2 SVGAGI. V dropped 5 bases and J dropped 1; count of bases not matched to a gene: 3. The CDR3 is made up of 14 amino acids.

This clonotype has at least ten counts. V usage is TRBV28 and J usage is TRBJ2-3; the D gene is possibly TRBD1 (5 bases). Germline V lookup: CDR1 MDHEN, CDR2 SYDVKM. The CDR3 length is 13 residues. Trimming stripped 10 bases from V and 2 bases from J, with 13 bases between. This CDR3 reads CAITTTATDTQYF. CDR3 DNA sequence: TGTGCCATTACGACGACAGCCACAGATACGCAGTATTTT.

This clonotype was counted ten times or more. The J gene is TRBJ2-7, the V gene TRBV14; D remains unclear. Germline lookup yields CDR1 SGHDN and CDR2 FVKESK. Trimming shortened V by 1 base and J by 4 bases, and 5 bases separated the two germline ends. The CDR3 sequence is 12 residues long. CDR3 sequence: CASSQVEYEQYF. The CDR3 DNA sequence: TGTGCCAGCAGCCAAGTAGAGTACGAGCAGTACTTC.

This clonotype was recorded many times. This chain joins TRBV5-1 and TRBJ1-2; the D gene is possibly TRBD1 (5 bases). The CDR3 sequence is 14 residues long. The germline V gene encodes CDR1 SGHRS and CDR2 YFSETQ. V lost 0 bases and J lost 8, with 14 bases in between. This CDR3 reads CASSLAGQGDGYTF. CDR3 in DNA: TGCGCCAGCAGCTTGGCCGGTCAGGGTGACGGCTACACCTTC.

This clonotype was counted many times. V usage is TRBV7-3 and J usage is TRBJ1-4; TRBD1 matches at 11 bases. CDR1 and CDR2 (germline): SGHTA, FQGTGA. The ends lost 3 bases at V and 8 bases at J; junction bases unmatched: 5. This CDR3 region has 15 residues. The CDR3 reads CASSLLDRGQEKLFF. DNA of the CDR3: TGTGCCAGCAGCTTGCTGGACAGGGGGCAAGAAAAACTGTTTTTT.

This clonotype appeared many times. CDR3 residues: CASSTDRDKDEQFF. CDR3 DNA: TGCGCCAGCAGCACGGACAGGGATAAAGATGAGCAGTTCTTC. The chain employs TRBV5-1 and TRBJ2-1; the match to TRBD1 covers 8 bases. V was clipped by 4 bases and J by 8 bases; unmatched bases: 8. Per germline, CDR1 SGHRS and CDR2 YFSETQ. This CDR3 contains 14 residues. The entire variable domain, with the rest obtained from reference TRBV5-1 and TRBJ2-1, is as follows: KAGVTQTPRYLIKTRGQQVTLSCSPISGHRSVSWYQQTPGQGLQFLFEYFSETQRNKGNFPGRFSGRQFSNSRSEMNVSTLELGDSALYLCASSTDRDKDEQFFGPGTRLTVL.

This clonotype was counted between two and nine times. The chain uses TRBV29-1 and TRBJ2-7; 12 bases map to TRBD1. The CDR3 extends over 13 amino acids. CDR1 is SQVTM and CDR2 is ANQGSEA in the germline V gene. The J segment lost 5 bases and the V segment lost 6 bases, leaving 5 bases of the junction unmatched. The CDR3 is CSVGTGGGHEQYF. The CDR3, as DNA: TGCAGCGTCGGGACAGGGGGCGGGCACGAGCAGTACTTC.

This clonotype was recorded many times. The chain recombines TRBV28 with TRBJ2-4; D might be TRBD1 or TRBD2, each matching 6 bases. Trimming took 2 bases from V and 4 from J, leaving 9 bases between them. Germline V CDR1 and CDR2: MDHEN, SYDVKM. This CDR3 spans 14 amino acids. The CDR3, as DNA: TGTGCCAGCAGTTTAAGAGGGGGGAAAAACATTCAGTACTTC. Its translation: CASSLRGGKNIQYF. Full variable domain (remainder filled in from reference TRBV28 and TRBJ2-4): DVKVTQSSRYLVKRTGEKVFLECVQDMDHENMFWYRQDPGLGLRLIYFSYDVKMKEKGDIPEGYSVSREKKERFSLILESASTNQTSMYLCASSLRGGKNIQYFGAGTRLSVL.

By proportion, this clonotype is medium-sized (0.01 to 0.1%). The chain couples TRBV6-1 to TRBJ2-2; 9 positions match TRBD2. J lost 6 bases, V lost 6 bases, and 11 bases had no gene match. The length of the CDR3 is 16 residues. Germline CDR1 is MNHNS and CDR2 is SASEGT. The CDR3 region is CASRPREGLHSGELFF. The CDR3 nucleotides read TGTGCCAGCAGACCGCGGGAGGGCCTGCATTCCGGGGAGCTGTTTTTT.

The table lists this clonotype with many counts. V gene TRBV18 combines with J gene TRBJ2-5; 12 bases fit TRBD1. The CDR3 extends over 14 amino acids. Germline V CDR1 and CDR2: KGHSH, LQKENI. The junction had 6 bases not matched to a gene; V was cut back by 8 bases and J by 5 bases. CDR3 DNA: TGTGCCAGCACCGGGACAGGGGGCGAGGAGACCCAGTACTTC. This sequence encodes CASTGTGGEETQYF. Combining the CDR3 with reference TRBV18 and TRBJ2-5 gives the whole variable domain NAGVMQNPRHLVRRRGQEARLRCSPMKGHSHVYWYRQLPEEGLKFMVYLQKENIIDESGMPKERFSAEFPKEGPSILRIQQVVRGDSAAYFCASTGTGGEETQYFGPGTRLLVL.

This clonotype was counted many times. CDR3 sequence reads: CASSVGTANTEAFF. The CDR3 region has the DNA TGTGCCAGCAGCGTAGGGACAGCGAACACTGAAGCTTTCTTT. The rearrangement uses TRBV9 and TRBJ1-1, with D perhaps matching TRBD1 (6 bases). The V gene's germline CDR1 is SGDLS and CDR2 YYNGEE. V was clipped by 0 bases and J by 1 base, with 7 bases between them. The CDR3 length is 14 residues. Based on the CDR3 plus reference TRBV9 and TRBJ1-1, the full variable domain is DSGVTQTPKHLITATGQRVTLRCSPRSGDLSVYWYQQSLDQGLQFLIQYYNGEERAKGNILERFSAQQFPDLHSELNLSSLELGDSALYFCASSVGTANTEAFFGQGTRLTVV.

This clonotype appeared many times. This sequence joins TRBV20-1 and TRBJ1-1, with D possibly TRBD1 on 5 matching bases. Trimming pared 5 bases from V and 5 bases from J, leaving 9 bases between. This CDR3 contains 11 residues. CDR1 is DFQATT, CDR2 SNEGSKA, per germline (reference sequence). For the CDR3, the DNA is TGCAGTGCTTCTCAGGGAACTGAAGCTTTCTTT. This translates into CSASQGTEAFF.